This T cell receptor beta chain was sequenced in a study of shared clonotypes between healthy human individuals. The CDR3 runs 15 residues. Per the germline V gene, CDR1 is MNHNY and CDR2 is SVGAGI (reference sequence). V dropped 6 bases and J dropped 6; count of bases not matched to a gene: 10. It was 200 to 250 ng DNA, 30,000 or so T cell genomes, that sorted-subset replicate PCRs used. Generated by immunoSEQ multiplex PCR, the TCRdb table keeps only in-frame clones and is missing some. The sample shows over a million clones, roughly 96% of them seen only once. Findings and limits, study-wide: Relative to clonotypes present in all four donors, those not shared had lower generation probabilities.

Concerning this clone: Its antigen is as yet unknown.

Both subsets, CD45RA+ naive and CD45RA-negative memory, were split from the CD4+ cells. The TCR was taken from a man aged 30-40 years in good health. J is TRBJ2-7 and V is TRBV6-6; 11 bases map to TRBD2. Sequencing used naive CD4+ T cells sorted from blood. Sample subset: CD45RA+ positively selected. The CDR3 region is CASRGTSGIFLEQYF. The CDR3 nucleotides are TGTGCCAGCAGGGGGACTAGCGGAATCTTCCTCGAGCAGTACTTC.